A selection of T cell receptor beta chains follows, all from one sample in a study of identical twins. From the 5' RACE reads, TCRdb called clonotypes with MiXCR, one entry per CDR3 protein. The table lists 450,000 or so distinct CDR3 sequences, about 14% of them singletons, with around 0.52% in the top ten. These data are also associated with another study on yellow fever vaccine responses in identical twins.

Specimen: CD4+ T cells sorted from blood. These receptors all stem from a woman aged 18-35 years in good health. Both conserved end residues are part of each CDR3. The order of the fields is clone size, J gene, D gene, CDR3 length, V gene, CDR3 DNA, CDR3 protein. The D gene is left open where the match is weak. Some rows mark clone size as missing; the rest say once, few, many or name a class of expanded clone.

>few|TRBJ2-1|TRBD2|19|TRBV11-2
TGTGCCAGCAGCTTAGTTCCAGCGGGAGGCGGGAGTGGCTACAATGAGCAGTTCTTC
CASSLVPAGGGSGYNEQFF
>few|TRBJ2-6|NA|17|TRBV7-6
TGTGCCAGCAGCTTAGCCCTGGCTGGCGCTGGGGCCAACGTCCTGACTTTC
CASSLALAGAGANVLTF
>NA|TRBJ2-7|TRBD1|15|TRBV28
TGTGCCAGCAGTTTGTGGGACAGGGAGCCCTACGAGCAGTACTTC
CASSLWDREPYEQYF
>many|TRBJ2-1|TRBD2|16|TRBV4-3
TGCGCCAGCAGCCAAGATTCAAGCGGGAGACGTGGTGAGCAGTTCTTC
CASSQDSSGRRGEQFF
>few|TRBJ2-7|TRBD1|14|TRBV20-1
TGCAGTGCTTCCGACAGGGATCATGCCTACGAGCAGTACTTC
CSASDRDHAYEQYF
>many|TRBJ1-2|NA|14|TRBV20-1
TGCAGTGCTGGACAGCAATCGAGCGGCGATGGCTACACCTTC
CSAGQQSSGDGYTF
>few|TRBJ1-2|NA|19|TRBV18
TGTGCCAGCTCACCGTCGGGACCCACGGACGCCCGCTCTAACTATGGCTACACCTTC
CASSPSGPTDARSNYGYTF
>NA|TRBJ2-3|TRBD2|15|TRBV29-1
TGCAGCGTTGAGGGCGCGGGGGGGCATCCAGATACGCAGTATTTT
CSVEGAGGHPDTQYF
>few|TRBJ1-1|NA|13|TRBV29-1
TGCAGCGTTGATTTAGGGGGGAACACTGAAGCTTTCTTT
CSVDLGGNTEAFF
>few|TRBJ2-2|TRBD2|16|TRBV7-7
TGTGCTAGCAGCTACGGACTAGCGGGAGACACCGGGGAGCTGTTTTTT
CASSYGLAGDTGELFF
>many|TRBJ2-1|TRBD1|14|TRBV2
TGTGCCAGCAGTCGGGACAGGGGTCGGGATGAGCAGTTCTTC
CASSRDRGRDEQFF
>NA|TRBJ2-2|TRBD2|15|TRBV5-1
TGCGCCAGCAGCACTAGCGGGGTGAACACCGGGGAGCTGTTTTTT
CASSTSGVNTGELFF
>many|TRBJ2-7|NA|14|TRBV5-1
TGCGCCAGCAGCTTGGGTCTAGCCTTCTACGAGCAGTACTTC
CASSLGLAFYEQYF
>few|TRBJ2-5|TRBD1|15|TRBV5-1
TGCGCCAGCAGGCCGGGACAGGGGCCCCAAGAGACCCAGTACTTC
CASRPGQGPQETQYF
>NA|TRBJ2-7|NA|17|TRBV11-2
TGTGCCAGCAGCTCCACCAGGGCCGGTAAGACCGTCTACGAGCAGTACTTC
CASSSTRAGKTVYEQYF
>few|TRBJ2-3|TRBD2|17|TRBV5-1
TGCGCCAGCAGCGTGGGACTAGCGGCACCCGGGACAGATACGCAGTATTTT
CASSVGLAAPGTDTQYF
>NA|TRBJ1-4|NA|15|TRBV5-1
TGCGCCAGCAGCTCAACAGGGATTTATAATGAAAAACTGTTTTTT
CASSSTGIYNEKLFF